This T cell receptor beta chain originates from a study of T cell responses to AZD1222 COVID-19 vaccine (dated by TCRdb to about 2021). Broadly, across the study: TCR sequencing covered approximately 230 trial participants: some 210 given two doses of AZD1222 and 26 given two doses of MenACWY control vaccine. Enrollment into the trials was organized by age into subgroups of 18-55, 56-69 and 70-plus years, and those subgroups contained approximately 160, 26 and 62 TCR-sequenced participants, respectively. The paper's findings and limits, for the study overall: The vaccine-associated CD4 TCRs covered the entire spike protein, and the dominant responses fell in regions 160-218 and 743-854. Conclusions about previously exposed vaccinees are limited, since just a handful of AZD1222 recipients were seropositive for SARS-CoV-2 at baseline. Epitopes outside the regions mutated in the B.1.351 and B.1.1.7 variants were reportedly recognized by nearly half of the unique spike-specific TCRs. A significant rise in spike-specific TCR breadth and depth was observed after two AZD1222 doses relative to day 0 and relative to MenACWY recipients. In the small 56-69-year group, the increase in depth fell short of significance, most likely because of low power. Most participants were white British and females outnumbered males, and the authors suggested that clonal diversity may have been underestimated. Because no day 14 peak-response samples were available, repertoires were characterized only after the peak T cell response.

For this clone: Its antigen target is currently unknown. Per-nucleotide qualities are absent, and no much larger clonotype sits a single base away.

The CDR3 regions of human TCRbeta chains were analyzed by immunosequencing. The paper's data handling went like this. TCRs in the repertoires were compared against a reference library of SARS-CoV-2-specific TCRs that had been generated with the MIRA antigen-specificity platform. Breadth was defined as the fraction of unique TCRs that were SARS-CoV-2-associated. Depth was defined as the fraction of total T cells that were SARS-CoV-2-associated. Using the MIRA data, each spike-specific TCR was assigned both to the spike region to which the TCR was reactive and to a CD4 or CD8 class. Log10-transformed breadth and depth values were compared by one-way ANOVA with Sidak's multiple comparisons tests. TCRdb took this table from immuneACCESS and kept in-frame rearrangements with V and J called. Such tables lack part of the clones; where checked against another copy, unresolved V genes explain under half of the gap, and the rest is unexplained. V and J calls and clone size are those listed in that table; D and trimming were worked out from the DNA. The sample includes roughly 150,000 clones, with 80% to 90% observed a single time. In total, the top ten clones hold over 8% of the sample.

Reading the label with the study, this specimen's time point is: about 28 days (+/-7) after the second vaccine dose. AZD1222 recipients given second doses at about 4 weeks or at about 12 weeks were pooled, since spike-specific TCR depth and breadth were not found to differ between the two schedules. Vaccinee samples were obtained from the UK trials COV001 and COV002, which included a single-blind randomized controlled phase 2/3 trial of AZD1222 (ChAdOx1 nCoV-19) in healthy adults. For TCRbeta chain sequencing, PBMC samples were collected from trial participants at day 0 and at day 28 after the second dose. The sequencing here drew on peripheral blood, taken 28 days after the second AZD1222 dose. This receptor was taken from an adult who received the AZD1222 COVID-19 vaccine.

The sequence in DNA is TGTGCCAGCAGCCAAGGACTAGGGGGCACAGATACGCAGTATTTT. Its translation reads: CASSQGLGGTDTQYF. The sequence is built from TRBV3-1 (or the pseudogene TRBV3-2) and TRBJ2-3; TRBD2 is perhaps the D gene, given 6 matching bases. CDR1 and CDR2 are drawn from the germline V gene (reference sequence): LGHDT, YNNKEL. From cysteine to phenylalanine, the CDR3 is 15 amino acids long. Left in the record is the CDR3 DNA by itself, 45 bases read in frame from the first base. V lost 1 base and J lost 1 base; the stretch between them is 9 bases long.